This T cell receptor (beta chain) was profiled in a study of blood T cell repertoires in COVID-19. Study at large: Sites across the United States, Italy and Spain contributed samples from acute and convalescent COVID-19. From T cells, B-cell-depleted T cells, or PBMCs came the material, which was cDNA or gDNA.

In the source study's methods: Nucleated cell counts were estimated from reference gene primer amplification. Some clones are missing from TCRdb's copy, which holds only in-frame ones; the method was immunoSEQ multiplex PCR. V and J calls and clone size are those listed in that table; D and trimming were worked out from the DNA. The sample contains approximately 230,000 clones, almost 85% of which appear only once. This clone appeared a few times. Recovered participants had two consecutive negative NP/OP PCR tests, healthcare professional clearance, or symptom resolution. Germline CDR1 is MDHEN and CDR2 is SYDVKM. With V trimmed by 8 bases and J by 8 bases, 4 bases remained unmatched. CDR3 length: 11 residues.

The chain has TRBV28 and TRBJ2-7; TRBD2 matches 9 bases. The sequence was collected from a man aged 35 to 55 who had recovered from COVID-19. The specimen was PBMCs or T cells enriched from blood (not recorded which). In nucleotides, the CDR3 is TGTGCCAGCCTGCGGGAGGGCAAGCAGTACTTC. It specifies CASLREGKQYF. The full variable domain, its missing parts supplied by reference TRBV28 and TRBJ2-7, is DVKVTQSSRYLVKRTGEKVFLECVQDMDHENMFWYRQDPGLGLRLIYFSYDVKMKEKGDIPEGYSVSREKKERFSLILESASTNQTSMYLCASLREGKQYFGPGTRLTVT.